This T cell receptor (beta chain) was recovered during a study of shared clonotypes between healthy human individuals. Deletions cut 7 bases from V and 4 bases from J, with 20 bases between. The CDR3 runs to 15 residues. From germline, CDR1 is WSHSY and CDR2 SAAADI. Naive CD8 cells comprised CD45RO-negative, CCR7-positively selected cells, excluding terminally differentiated effector memory CD45RA+ cells. The data were produced by immunoSEQ multiplex PCR, yet TCRdb's version contains in-frame clones alone and is incomplete. Seen here are more than 2 million clones, about 95% observed once, and the top ten hold 0.9% to 1.3%.

The V gene is TRBV10-2, the J gene TRBJ2-7; TRBD1 is a possible D gene (6 bases). The source of this sequence is a man in his late teens or twenties in good health. Sequencing was performed on naive CD8+ T cells sorted from blood. This CDR3 reads CASKSGQSPFYEQYF. The CDR3 DNA sequence: TGCGCCAGCAAATCCGGACAGAGTCCTTTTTACGAGCAGTACTTC.